This T cell receptor (beta chain) comes out of a study of blood T cell repertoires in COVID-19 (dated by TCRdb to the early 2020s). The study in broad terms: Collaborator samples came from the United States, Italy and Spain and covered acute and convalescent phases of COVID-19. The repertoires were released in a freely available public database intended as a resource for research on the immune response to SARS-CoV-2. The sample metadata nearly always contained a de-identified subject ID, COVID-19 status, age in years and sex. Samples came from the ongoing ImmuneRACE study (first 160 participants) plus 1,254 subjects from 6 global collaborators. The dataset comprised deeply sampled blood TCRbeta repertoires from subjects exposed to, actively infected with, or recovered from COVID-19. HLA class I and class II types, where available, came from metadata supplied by the sample provider rather than from assay-based typing. The material from the prospective study consisted of cDNA or gDNA derived from T cells, B-cell-depleted T cells, or PBMCs. Broader findings and caveats from the paper: How much clinical and demographic metadata was included differed by source and by participant, and the metadata was provided uncurated.

The CDR3 holds 18 amino acids from the cysteine to the phenylalanine. Only CDR3 DNA remains: 54 bases, in frame from the first base. Reading the germline V gene (reference sequence) gives CDR1 LNHDA and CDR2 SQIVND. V loses 6 bases at its end and J loses 4 bases; junction bases beyond the gene matches: 16. Whole blood was collected in K2EDTA tubes by collaborating institutions according to the institutions' own protocols. For TCRbeta analysis, collaborator samples were shipped as frozen whole blood, as isolated PBMCs, or as DNA extracted from either sample type. Points on this clone: Which antigen it targets is not known. No quality values exist for individual bases; no much larger clone is one base distant.

TCRbeta CDR3 regions were amplified from genomic DNA by means of the immunoSEQ Assay, a bias-controlled multiplex PCR. The paper's processing steps were these. The number of nucleated cells in each sample was estimated from the amplification of reference gene primers within the assay. To quantify the absolute abundance of each unique TCRbeta CDR3 rearrangement, sequence reads were collapsed and filtered. For each sample, productive Simpson clonality was calculated by taking the square root of Simpson's diversity index across productive rearrangements. The source is immuneACCESS, and TCRdb retained only in-frame sequences with V and J called. Part of the clones is not carried over; for the studies checked, unresolved V genes explain less than half of this, and the remainder is unexplained. V, J and clone size were drawn from that table, and D and trimming were deduced from the DNA. The sample table records about 87,000 clones; approximately 86% of these occur just once. The leading ten clones occupy 5.1% of the sample.

The V and J segments used are TRBV19 and TRBJ2-2, and 8 bases in between align with TRBD2. This TCR was recovered from a man aged 35 to 55 with acute or convalescent COVID-19. The sample was peripheral blood. The DNA sequence reads TGTGCCAGTAGACTCTTGGGTAGCGGGGTGCGCGGCACCGGGGAGCTGTTTTTT. It codes for CASRLLGSGVRGTGELFF.